Shown below are 20 T cell receptor beta chains from a single sample sequenced in a study of cytomegalovirus exposure and HLA in healthy donors. The PCR ran on 60 Vbeta and 13 Jbeta primers. The table came from immunoSEQ multiplex PCR; TCRdb's copy has only in-frame clones and leaves some out. In the table there are some 170,000 clones, approximately 72% of which are singletons. The sample was PBMCs. Every receptor here comes from a human donor in good health.

The rearrangement links TRBV4-1 to TRBJ2-5; 11 bases agree with TRBD2. The CDR3 loop spans 16 amino acids. From germline, CDR1 is MGHRA and CDR2 YSYEKL. V lost 1 base and J lost 5; bases outside the gene matches: 6. CDR3 nucleotides: TGCGCCAGCAGCCAAGGGCTAGCGGGGGGTTATGAGACCCAGTACTTC. Protein: CASSQGLAGGYETQYF.

This rearrangement joins TRBV21-1 to TRBJ1-2. TRBV21-1 has pseudogene status. This CDR3 comprises 15 residues. The CDR3 coding sequence is TGTGCCAGCAGCAAGGGAGCTGTGGGCGTCTGGGGCTACACCTTC. Protein sequence: CASSKGAVGVWGYTF.

The chain couples TRBV19 to TRBJ2-1; D may be TRBD1 (6 bases). The germline CDR1 and CDR2 sequences are LNHDA and SQIVND (reference sequence). The CDR3 runs 15 residues. V lost 5 bases and J lost 6, with 17 bases in between. The CDR3: CASSPPINRVNEQFF. The CDR3 DNA reads as TGTGCCAGTAGTCCCCCCATTAACAGGGTCAATGAGCAGTTCTTC. The entire variable domain, with the rest obtained from reference TRBV19 and TRBJ2-1, is as follows: DGGITQSPKYLFRKEGQNVTLSCEQNLNHDAMYWYRQDPGQGLRLIYYSQIVNDFQKGDIAEGYSVSREKKESFPLTVTSAQKNPTAFYLCASSPPINRVNEQFFGPGTRLTVL.

The chain combines TRBV5-5 with TRBJ2-7; D unclear. The germline CDR1 and CDR2 sequences are SGHKS and YYEKEE (reference sequence). V was pared by 3 bases and J by 1 base, with 11 bases between. The CDR3 length is 14 residues. The CDR3 reads CASSWASHSYEQYF. The CDR3 bases are TGTGCCAGCAGCTGGGCTTCTCATTCCTACGAGCAGTACTTC.

This clone occurred a few times. The chain combines TRBV9 with TRBJ2-1, with TRBD2 identical over 11 bases. Germline V lookup: CDR1 SGDLS, CDR2 YYNGEE. The CDR3 consists of 16 residues. With V trimmed by 3 bases and J by 7 bases, 9 bases remained unmatched. CDR3 amino acids: CASSAISGGVGNEQFF. DNA for the CDR3: TGTGCCAGCAGCGCAATTAGCGGGGGGGTGGGGAATGAGCAGTTCTTC.

V usage is TRBV4-3 and J usage is TRBJ1-5; no reliable D call. CDR3 length: 13 amino acids. Trimming took 1 base from V and 3 from J, leaving 4 bases between them. The germline V gene has CDR1 LGHNA and CDR2 YSLEER. The CDR3 nucleotides are TGCGCCAGCAGCCAAGTCCACAATCAGCCCCAGCATTTT. Its protein is CASSQVHNQPQHF.

This clone was observed a single time. The chain couples TRBV5-6 to TRBJ1-1, with a weak D call TRBD1 (6 bases). Germline V CDR1 and CDR2: SGHDT, YYEEEE. Trimming removed 4 bases from V and 1 base from J, with 8 bases in between. The CDR3 covers 13 residues. DNA for the CDR3: TGTGCCAGCAGCATGGGACAGAACACTGAAGCTTTCTTT. Encoded protein: CASSMGQNTEAFF. The whole variable domain, remainder taken from reference TRBV5-6 and TRBJ1-1, is DAGVTQSPTHLIKTRGQQVTLRCSPKSGHDTVSWYQQALGQGPQFIFQYYEEEERQRGNFPDRFSGHQFPNYSSELNVNALLLGDSALYLCASSMGQNTEAFFGQGTRLTVV.

The chain carries TRBV7-9 and TRBJ1-1; a weak D match, TRBD1 (6 bases). With 4 bases removed from V and 7 bases from J, the gap between germline ends came to 19 bases. The germline CDR1 and CDR2 sequences are SEHNR and FQNEAQ (reference sequence). This CDR3 region has 15 residues. The CDR3 DNA reads as TGTGCCAGCAGCTCTGAACAGGGTTCGGGGTGTGAAGCTTTCTTT. It is translated as CASSSEQGSGCEAFF.

CDR3 in amino acids: CASRERGLGNSPLHF. In DNA, the CDR3 is TGTGCCAGCAGGGAGCGGGGACTTGGAAATTCACCCCTCCACTTT. The chain carries TRBV6-1 and TRBJ1-6; TRBD1 might be the D (5 bases). The CDR3 is made up of 15 amino acids. CDR1 is MNHNS, CDR2 SASEGT, per germline. The V end was cut by 6 bases, the J end by 7 bases, with 16 bases between.

The J gene is TRBJ1-2, the V gene TRBV30, with TRBD1 identical over 10 bases. CDR3 length: 14 amino acids. After removal of 2 bases from V and 6 bases from J, the junction contained 6 bases not matched to a gene. Germline V lookup: CDR1 GTSNPN, CDR2 SVGIG (reference sequence). CDR3 DNA: TGTGCCTGGAGTCCAACCGGGACAGGGGATGGCTACACCTTC. The encoded protein is CAWSPTGTGDGYTF.

V usage is TRBV27 and J usage is TRBJ1-2, with 11 bases that match TRBD1. This CDR3 contains 15 residues. The V gene end was trimmed by 8 bases and the J gene end by 5 bases; junction bases not matched to a gene: 10. Germline loops: CDR1 MNHEY, CDR2 SMNVEV (reference sequence). CDR3 sequence: CASSRTGGAGYGYTF. Written as DNA, the CDR3 is TGTGCCAGCTCCCGGACAGGGGGCGCGGGTTATGGCTACACCTTC.

This clone was seen only a few times. The rearrangement uses TRBV4-1 and TRBJ1-5; D is unclear. V was clipped by 4 bases and J by 9 bases, with 25 bases between them. From germline, CDR1 is MGHRA and CDR2 YSYEKL. The CDR3 runs to 17 residues. CDR3 DNA sequence: TGCGCCAGCAGCCCAACTGAGGGCCAATTGGGCGAGCGGCCCCAGCATTTT. Protein: CASSPTEGQLGERPQHF.

This clone was seen more than once but under ten times. The chain has TRBV5-4 and TRBJ2-7; weak D call: TRBD1 (7 bases). The V and J ends lost 4 bases and 2 bases respectively, with 19 bases between them. The CDR3 spans 16 residues. Germline V lookup: CDR1 SGHNT, CDR2 YYREEE (reference sequence). Here the CDR3 reads CASSRMRDSDPYEQYF. CDR3 DNA: TGTGCCAGCAGCAGAATGCGGGACAGCGATCCCTACGAGCAGTACTTC.

This clone was seen only once. The rearrangement links TRBV7-6 to TRBJ1-5; no definite D call. V lost 4 bases and J 8 bases, leaving 9 bases between the germline ends. CDR1 SGHVS and CDR2 FNYEAQ come from the germline V gene. The CDR3 extends over 12 amino acids. In DNA, the CDR3 is TGTGCCAGCAGCTCCCCTAATGAGCCCCAGCATTTT. It translates to CASSSPNEPQHF. Full variable domain (outside the CDR3, taken from reference TRBV7-6 and TRBJ1-5): GAGVSQSPRYKVTKRGQDVALRCDPISGHVSLYWYRQALGQGPEFLTYFNYEAQQDKSGLPNDRFSAERPEGSISTLTIQRTEQRDSAMYRCASSSPNEPQHFGDGTRLSIL.

CDR3 in DNA: TGTGCCAGCAGCTTCGGGGCAGGGGCCCCGAACACTGAAGCTTTCTTT. Its protein is CASSFGAGAPNTEAFF. The V and J genes are TRBV7-9 and TRBJ1-1, with D perhaps matching TRBD1 (6 bases). The CDR3 is made up of 16 amino acids. Trimming left V 3 bases short and J 1 base short, with 15 bases between. The germline gives CDR1 SEHNR, CDR2 FQNEAQ (reference sequence).

The chain links TRBV7-9 to TRBJ1-5; no firm D call. Germline V CDR1 and CDR2: SEHNR, FQNEAQ (reference sequence). The CDR3 has 15 amino acids. Trimming pared 3 bases from V and 1 base from J, leaving 10 bases between. The CDR3 DNA follows: TGTGCCAGCAGCTTTGAGGGCGTGAGCAATCAGCCCCAGCATTTT. This translates into CASSFEGVSNQPQHF.

This clone was detected a few times. The rearrangement links TRBV27 to TRBJ1-1; TRBD1 aligns across 8 bases. Germline lookup yields CDR1 MNHEY and CDR2 SMNVEV (reference sequence). The V gene end was trimmed by 7 bases and the J gene end by 3 bases; junction bases not matched to a gene: 1. This CDR3 comprises 12 residues. The CDR3 spells CASMTGDTEAFF. The DNA for the CDR3 is TGTGCCAGCATGACAGGGGACACTGAAGCTTTCTTT.

The chain is built from TRBV6-5 and TRBJ2-7, with 7 bases identical to TRBD2. The CDR3 is 13 residues long. Germline CDR1 MNHEY, CDR2 SVGAGI. The junction had 2 bases not matched to a gene; V was cut back by 0 bases and J by 6 bases. The CDR3, as DNA: TGTGCCAGCAGTTACTCGACGGGGGGCGAGCAGTACTTC. This codes for CASSYSTGGEQYF.

V usage is TRBV5-4 and J usage is TRBJ1-2; 7 positions agree with TRBD1. The V segment lost 4 bases and the J segment 3 bases; nucleotides outside the gene matches: 9. The CDR3 runs 15 residues. The germline V gene encodes CDR1 SGHNT and CDR2 YYREEE (reference sequence). Written as DNA, the CDR3 is TGTGCCAGCAGCCGAGGGGGCAGGGAGGACTATGGCTACACCTTC. Translated, it gives CASSRGGREDYGYTF.

The chain is built from TRBV27 and TRBJ1-1; 7 nucleotides agree with TRBD1. The germline V gene encodes CDR1 MNHEY and CDR2 SMNVEV (reference sequence). CDR3 size: 16 residues. Germline trimming cut 5 bases from V and 1 base from J; bases unmatched to any gene: 10. CDR3: CASSPEGGPWNTEAFF. The CDR3 region has the DNA TGTGCCAGCAGTCCGGAAGGGGGCCCATGGAACACTGAAGCTTTCTTT.